This is a list of T cell receptor beta chains from one sample in a study of technical replicates of blood from a few donors. Data came from immunoSEQ multiplex PCR; TCRdb stores just in-frame clones and leaves some out. In the table there are about 70,000 clones, over 95% of which are singletons. Sample: T cells isolated from PBMCs. These receptor sequences come from a human donor in good health. The CDR3 runs from the conserved cysteine through the conserved F or W. A D gene is named only where the DNA matches it firmly. Expanded clones get a size class; other rows say once, few or many, or leave the size out.

clone_size d_call j_call v_call cdr3_nt cdr3_aa
- TRBD2 TRBJ2-2 TRBV29-1 TGCAGCGTTCGCAGCGGGAGTGGCGGGGAGCTGTTTTTT CSVRSGSGGELFF
- - TRBJ2-2 TRBV15 TGTGCCACCAGCACCTGGTCGGGGGTCACCGGGGAGCTGTTTTTT CATSTWSGVTGELFF
- TRBD2 TRBJ2-7 TRBV7-9 TGTGCCAGCAGCCATAGGACTAGCGGGAGCGACGAGCAGTACTTC CASSHRTSGSDEQYF
- TRBD2 TRBJ2-5 TRBV7-7 TGTGCTAGCAGCTTAGTGGGGGGGGGTACTGAGACCCAGTACTTC CASSLVGGGTETQYF
- - TRBJ2-2 TRBV9 TGTGCCAGCCAAAGGGGCGCGGCCCCCGGGGAGCTGTTTTTT CASQRGAAPGELFF
- - TRBJ2-7 TRBV10-2 TGCGCCAGCAGTGATGGACTGGGGAGCTACGAGCAGTACTTC CASSDGLGSYEQYF
- - TRBJ1-1 TRBV30 TGTGCCTGGAGTGTACTCACGACTGAAGCTTTCTTT CAWSVLTTEAFF
- - TRBJ1-1 TRBV7-9 TGTGCCAGCAGTCCACAGGGCACTGAAGCTTTCTTT CASSPQGTEAFF
- TRBD1 TRBJ1-5 TRBV27 TGTGCCAGCAGTTTCACAGGGGGCAATCAGCCCCAGCATTTT CASSFTGGNQPQHF
- TRBD1 TRBJ1-3 TRBV28 TGTGCCAGCAGTCCCCGGGACAGGCACTCTGGAAACACCATATATTTT CASSPRDRHSGNTIYF
- - TRBJ1-2 TRBV25-1 TGTGCCAGCAGTGAGGTAGAATTTAACTATGGCTACACCTTC CASSEVEFNYGYTF
- - TRBJ1-1 TRBV11-3 TGTGCCATCTCAGGGGTGGGAAGAAACACTGAAGCTTTCTTT CAISGVGRNTEAFF
- - TRBJ2-5 TRBV28 TGTGCCAGCAGTTCGGTCGCGGGGAGGGAGACCCAGTACTTC CASSSVAGRETQYF
once - TRBJ2-2 TRBV19 TGTGCCAGTAGCCTGTCTACAGTGACCGGGGAGCTGTTTTTT CASSLSTVTGELFF
- - TRBJ1-5 TRBV28 TGTGCCAGCAGTTTATCTTATAGCAATCAGCCCCAGCATTTT CASSLSYSNQPQHF
- TRBD2 TRBJ2-1 TRBV19 TGTGCCAGTAGCCAGCTAGCGGGCGCCTCTTATGAGCAGTTCTTC CASSQLAGASYEQFF
- TRBD2 TRBJ2-1 TRBV11-2 TGTGCCAGCAGACTAGCGGGAGGGAACAATGAGCAGTTCTTC CASRLAGGNNEQFF
- TRBD2 TRBJ2-1 TRBV4-2 TGTGCCAGCAGCCAAGGACTAGCGGATCTCAATGAGCAGTTCTTC CASSQGLADLNEQFF
- - TRBJ1-1 TRBV6-5 TGTGCCAGCAGTTTTATCGGGCAGGGTCACACTGAAGCTTTCTTT CASSFIGQGHTEAFF
- TRBD2 TRBJ2-7 TRBV4-2 TGTGCCAGCAGCCAAGGGTTAGCGGGGGGACCTATGAACGAGCAGTACTTC CASSQGLAGGPMNEQYF
- TRBD1 TRBJ2-2 TRBV28 TGTGCCAGCAGTTCCTGGACAGGGCCTAACACCGGGGAGCTGTTTTTT CASSSWTGPNTGELFF
- - TRBJ1-5 TRBV4-3 TGCGCCAGCAGCCAAGATGGAGGGAATCAGCCCCAGCATTTT CASSQDGGNQPQHF
once TRBD2 TRBJ2-2 TRBV4-1 TGCGCCAGCAGCCAACCCGGGACTAGCGGGATAAACGGGGAGCTGTTTTTT CASSQPGTSGINGELFF
- TRBD1 TRBJ1-3 TRBV7-8 TGTGCCAGCAGTTCTAGGACAGGGGGCTCTGGAAACACCATATATTTT CASSSRTGGSGNTIYF
- TRBD2 TRBJ2-1 TRBV5-1 TGCGCCAGCAGCCCCGGGACTAGCGGGAGTCTATACAATGAGCAGTTCTTC CASSPGTSGSLYNEQFF